This record covers a single T cell receptor beta chain. This entry belongs to a study of shared clonotypes between healthy human individuals. The overall study: Three plates each covered CD4 naive and memory; CD8 naive two, CD8 memory one.

Generated by immunoSEQ multiplex PCR, the TCRdb table keeps only in-frame clones and is missing some. The sample holds about 1.5 million clones, approximately 97% seen once. Looked up from germline, CDR1 is MNHEY and CDR2 is SVGAGI. The CDR3 has 14 amino acids. Germline trimming cut 6 bases from V and 8 bases from J; bases unmatched to any gene: 12. This sequence originates from a young man in good health. The specimen was naive CD4+ T cells sorted from blood. Subset here: CD45RA+ positively selected. The rearrangement uses TRBV6-5 and TRBJ1-2, with TRBD1 matching over 7 bases. The CDR3 DNA reads as TGTGCCAGCAGATCCCCCGACAGGGCTGTCGGCTACACCTTC. Translation: CASRSPDRAVGYTF.